Listed below are T cell receptor beta chains from one sample, sequenced in a study of beta chain features in type 1 diabetes. TCRdb's copy holds only in-frame clones and misses some; the assay was immunoSEQ multiplex PCR. The sample has 390,000 or so clones, about 15% seen once. The source material was naive CD4+ T cells from blood. Every receptor here comes from a man younger than 40 in good health. The CDR3 runs from the conserved cysteine through the conserved F or W. The D gene is left open where the match is weak. Clone size appears in some rows only: once, few, many, or a class for an expanded clone.

V	J	size	D	CDR3	DNA
TRBV18	TRBJ1-4	few	.	CASSPQSRELFF	TGTGCCAGCTCACCACAATCCAGGGAACTGTTTTTT
TRBV20-1	TRBJ2-3	few	.	CSAFRSDTQYF	TGCAGTGCCTTTAGGTCAGATACGCAGTATTTT
TRBV4-3	TRBJ1-2	few	.	CASSQDLGGINYGYTF	TGCGCCAGCAGCCAAGACCTTGGGGGGATAAACTATGGCTACACCTTC
TRBV6-5	TRBJ1-2	few	.	CASNPGGLYGYTF	TGTGCCAGCAACCCCGGAGGACTTTATGGCTACACCTTC
TRBV4-2	TRBJ2-3	few	TRBD2	CASSQELWGRADTQYF	TGTGCCAGCAGCCAAGAACTTTGGGGGAGGGCGGATACGCAGTATTTT
TRBV6-5	TRBJ1-2	.	TRBD1	CASRRGKRNGYTF	TGTGCCAGCCGCAGGGGGAAGCGCAATGGCTACACCTTC
TRBV7-6	TRBJ2-3	few	.	CASSLALAYTQYF	TGTGCCAGCAGCTTAGCGTTAGCCTATACGCAGTATTTT
TRBV2	TRBJ1-2	.	.	CASSEFRDYTF	TGTGCCAGCAGTGAATTCCGGGACTACACCTTC
TRBV7-6	TRBJ2-3	few	TRBD2	CASSLGPGTSGRARTDTQYF	TGTGCCAGCAGCTTAGGCCCCGGGACTAGCGGGAGGGCTCGTACAGATACGCAGTATTTT
TRBV5-1	TRBJ2-5	.	TRBD2	CASILTSGGETEETQYF	TGCGCCAGCATCCTAACTAGCGGGGGCGAAACAGAGGAGACCCAGTACTTC
TRBV15	TRBJ1-2	.	.	CATSRGGNYGYTF	TGTGCCACCAGCAGGGGAGGGAACTATGGCTACACCTTC
TRBV15	TRBJ2-1	few	TRBD2	CATSREFVGGPGNEQFF	TGTGCCACCAGCAGAGAGTTTGTGGGAGGGCCTGGGAATGAGCAGTTCTTC
TRBV19	TRBJ1-1	few	TRBD1	CASSPRSGQGAFF	TGTGCCAGTAGTCCTCGATCGGGACAGGGCGCTTTCTTT
TRBV21-1	TRBJ2-4	.	.	CASQSLEAKNIQYF	TGTGCCAGCCAGTCTCTTGAGGCCAAAAACATTCAGTACTTC
TRBV19	TRBJ2-6	.	TRBD1	CASSTGQGLGANVLTF	TGTGCCAGTAGTACCGGACAGGGTCTTGGGGCCAACGTCCTGACTTTC
TRBV14	TRBJ2-6	.	.	CASSQAIGAQLSSGANVLTF	TGTGCCAGCAGCCAAGCCATAGGGGCTCAACTAAGCTCTGGGGCCAACGTCCTGACTTTC
TRBV7-9	TRBJ2-4	many	TRBD1	CASSGDRRGNIQYF	TGTGCCAGCAGCGGGGACAGGAGGGGGAACATTCAGTACTTC
TRBV18	TRBJ2-2	few	.	CASSPFRDPNTGELFF	TGTGCCAGCTCACCTTTTCGGGATCCGAACACCGGGGAGCTGTTTTTT
TRBV7-6	TRBJ2-3	few	.	CASSLPGMGKDTQYF	TGTGCCAGCAGCTTACCAGGGATGGGCAAGGATACGCAGTATTTT
TRBV29-1	TRBJ1-1	few	TRBD1	CSAVPGTGATEAFF	TGCAGCGCAGTACCCGGGACAGGGGCCACTGAAGCTTTCTTT
TRBV5-6	TRBJ1-1	.	.	CASRGGPLNTEAFF	TGTGCCAGCAGGGGTGGGCCCTTGAACACTGAAGCTTTCTTT
TRBV19	TRBJ2-1	.	TRBD2	CASSKSGRALGDEQFF	TGTGCCAGTAGTAAGAGTGGGAGGGCCCTAGGGGATGAGCAGTTCTTC
TRBV7-9	TRBJ2-4	.	.	CASSLAFRRENIQYF	TGTGCCAGCAGCTTAGCGTTCCGCCGGGAAAACATTCAGTACTTC
TRBV7-2	TRBJ2-3	few	.	CASTQGITQYF	TGTGCCAGCACCCAGGGGATCACGCAGTATTTT
TRBV30	TRBJ1-4	.	.	CAWSRNGQEKLFF	TGTGCCTGGAGTCGCAACGGGCAGGAAAAACTGTTTTTT
TRBV18	TRBJ2-5	.	.	CASSPQGRETQYF	TGTGCCAGCTCACCACAGGGGCGGGAGACCCAGTACTTC
TRBV7-9	TRBJ2-1	.	.	CASSAPSDGNEQFF	TGTGCCAGCAGCGCCCCATCGGATGGGAATGAGCAGTTCTTC
TRBV7-6	TRBJ1-5	.	.	CASSLSGDGNQPQHF	TGTGCCAGCAGCTTATCCGGGGACGGCAATCAGCCCCAGCATTTT
TRBV29-1	TRBJ1-2	.	.	CTAVGFDYGYTF	TGCACCGCCGTAGGGTTCGACTATGGCTACACCTTC
TRBV7-8	TRBJ2-1	.	.	CASSLGGFENEQFF	TGTGCCAGCAGCTTAGGCGGGTTTGAAAATGAGCAGTTCTTC
TRBV29-1	TRBJ2-2	.	TRBD2	CSVVPSGGFSEELFF	TGCAGCGTTGTTCCTAGCGGGGGGTTTTCCGAGGAGCTGTTTTTT